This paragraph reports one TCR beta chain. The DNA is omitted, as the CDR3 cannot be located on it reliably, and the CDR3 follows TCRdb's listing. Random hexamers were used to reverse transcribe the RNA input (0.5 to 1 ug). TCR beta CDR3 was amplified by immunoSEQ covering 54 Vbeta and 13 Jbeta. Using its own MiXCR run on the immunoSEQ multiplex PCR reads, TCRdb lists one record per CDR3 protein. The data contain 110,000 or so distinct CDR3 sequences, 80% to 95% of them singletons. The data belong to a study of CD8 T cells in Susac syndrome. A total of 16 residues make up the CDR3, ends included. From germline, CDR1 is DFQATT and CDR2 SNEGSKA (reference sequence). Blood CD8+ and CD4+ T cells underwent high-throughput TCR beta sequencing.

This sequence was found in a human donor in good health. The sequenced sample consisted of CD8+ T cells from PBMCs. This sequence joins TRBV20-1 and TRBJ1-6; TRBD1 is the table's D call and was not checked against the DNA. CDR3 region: CSARTDSSPIIHPSTF.